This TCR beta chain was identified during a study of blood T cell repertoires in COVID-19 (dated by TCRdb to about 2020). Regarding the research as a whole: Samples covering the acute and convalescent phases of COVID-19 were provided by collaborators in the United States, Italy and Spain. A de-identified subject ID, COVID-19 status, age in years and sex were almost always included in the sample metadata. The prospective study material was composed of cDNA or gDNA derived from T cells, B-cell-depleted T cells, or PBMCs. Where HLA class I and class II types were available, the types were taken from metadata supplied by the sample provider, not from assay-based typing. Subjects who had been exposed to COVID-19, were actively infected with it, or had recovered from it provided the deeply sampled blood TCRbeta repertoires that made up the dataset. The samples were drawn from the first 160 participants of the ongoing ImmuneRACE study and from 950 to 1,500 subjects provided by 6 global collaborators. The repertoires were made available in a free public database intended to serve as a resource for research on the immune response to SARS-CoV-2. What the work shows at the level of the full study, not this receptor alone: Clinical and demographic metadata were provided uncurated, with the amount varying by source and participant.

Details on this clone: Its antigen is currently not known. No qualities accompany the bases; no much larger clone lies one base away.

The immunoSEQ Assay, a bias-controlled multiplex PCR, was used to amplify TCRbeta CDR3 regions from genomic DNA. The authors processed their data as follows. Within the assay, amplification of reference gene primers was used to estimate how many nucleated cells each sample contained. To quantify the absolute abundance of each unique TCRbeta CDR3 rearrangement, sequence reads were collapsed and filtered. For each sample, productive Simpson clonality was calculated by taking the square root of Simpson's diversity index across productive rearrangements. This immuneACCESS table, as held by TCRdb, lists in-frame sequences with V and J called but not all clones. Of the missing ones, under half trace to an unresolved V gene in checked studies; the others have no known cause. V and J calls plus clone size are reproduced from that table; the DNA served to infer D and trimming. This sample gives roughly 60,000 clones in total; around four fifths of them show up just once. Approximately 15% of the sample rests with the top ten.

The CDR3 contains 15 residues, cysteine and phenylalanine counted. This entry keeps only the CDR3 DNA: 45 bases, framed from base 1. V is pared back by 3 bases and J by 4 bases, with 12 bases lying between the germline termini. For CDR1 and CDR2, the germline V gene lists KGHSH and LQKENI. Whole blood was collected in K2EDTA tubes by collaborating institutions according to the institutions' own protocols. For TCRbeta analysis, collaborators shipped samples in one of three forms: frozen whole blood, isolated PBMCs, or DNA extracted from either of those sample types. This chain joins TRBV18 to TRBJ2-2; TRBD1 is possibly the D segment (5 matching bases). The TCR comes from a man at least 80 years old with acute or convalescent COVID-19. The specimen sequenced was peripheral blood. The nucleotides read TGTGCCAGCTCACCCTGGCAGGGCAGCACCGGGGAGCTGTTTTTT. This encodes CASSPWQGSTGELFF. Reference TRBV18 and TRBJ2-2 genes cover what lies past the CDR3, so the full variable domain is NAGVMQNPRHLVRRRGQEARLRCSPMKGHSHVYWYRQLPEEGLKFMVYLQKENIIDESGMPKERFSAEFPKEGPSILRIQQVVRGDSAAYFCASSPWQGSTGELFFGEGSRLTVL.